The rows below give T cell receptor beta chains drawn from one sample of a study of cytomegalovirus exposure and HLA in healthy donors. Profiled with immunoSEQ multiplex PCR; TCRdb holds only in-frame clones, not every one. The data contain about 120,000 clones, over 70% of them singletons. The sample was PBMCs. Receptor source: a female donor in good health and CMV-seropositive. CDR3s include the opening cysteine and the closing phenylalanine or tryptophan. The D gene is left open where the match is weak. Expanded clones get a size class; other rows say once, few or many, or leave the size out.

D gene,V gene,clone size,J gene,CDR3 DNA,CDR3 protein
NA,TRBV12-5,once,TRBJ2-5,TGTGCTAGTGGGGCCTACCAAGAGACCCAGTACTTC,CASGAYQETQYF
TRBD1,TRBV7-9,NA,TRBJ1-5,TGTTCCAGCAGCTCCGGACAGGGGATTAGGGGCAATCAGCCCCAGCATTTT,CSSSSGQGIRGNQPQHF
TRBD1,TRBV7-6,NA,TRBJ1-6,TGTGCCAGCAGCTTAGGAGGGGGCGAGTCACCCCTCCACTTT,CASSLGGGESPLHF
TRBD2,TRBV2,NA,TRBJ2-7,TGTGCCAGCTTAGCGGGGGTCTACGAGCAGTACTTC,CASLAGVYEQYF
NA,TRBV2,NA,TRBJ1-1,TGTGCCAGCACTCTGGACAGAGAAGCTTTCTTT,CASTLDREAFF
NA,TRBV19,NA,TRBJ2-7,TGTGCCAGTAGTTACGGGTACGAGCAGTACTTC,CASSYGYEQYF
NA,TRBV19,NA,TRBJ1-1,TGTGCCAGTAGTATTGGGGGGAGGAACACTGAAGCTTTCTTT,CASSIGGRNTEAFF
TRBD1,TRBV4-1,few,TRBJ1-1,TGCGCCAGCAGCCAAGCTCCGGGACAGGGCACAACTGAAGCTTTCTTT,CASSQAPGQGTTEAFF
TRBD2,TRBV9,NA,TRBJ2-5,TGTGCCAGCAGCGTAGAGGGGAGCGGGGGGCCTTCCCAAGAGACCCAGTACTTC,CASSVEGSGGPSQETQYF
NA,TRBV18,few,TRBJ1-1,TGTGCCAGCTCCCCTGGGGGCCGTTTTAATGAAGCTTTCTTT,CASSPGGRFNEAFF
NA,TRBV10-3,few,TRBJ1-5,TGTGCCACCGTGGCAGGGTCGAATCAGCCCCAGCATTTT,CATVAGSNQPQHF
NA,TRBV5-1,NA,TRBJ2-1,TGCGCCAGCAGCTTGTCTTACCCGCGGTCCTACAATGAGCAGTTCTTC,CASSLSYPRSYNEQFF
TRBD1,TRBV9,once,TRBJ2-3,TGTGCCAGCAGCGTGACAGGGGCCTCTAGCACAGATACGCAGTATTTT,CASSVTGASSTDTQYF
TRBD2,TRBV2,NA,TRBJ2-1,TGTGCCAGCAATGGACTAGCGGGGGCCATGACATACAATGAGCAGTTCTTC,CASNGLAGAMTYNEQFF
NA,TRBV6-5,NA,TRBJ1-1,TGTGCCATAAGGTCGGGGGGAACTGAAGCTTTCTTT,CAIRSGGTEAFF
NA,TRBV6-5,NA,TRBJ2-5,TGTGCCAGCAGTTACTCGAGTCTCAGGGGAGCTGAGACCCAGTACTTC,CASSYSSLRGAETQYF
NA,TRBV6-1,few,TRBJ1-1,TGTGCCAGCAGTGAAGGGACAGCGAACACTGAAGCTTTCTTT,CASSEGTANTEAFF
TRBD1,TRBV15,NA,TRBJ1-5,TGTGCCACCAGCAGAGATCTTAAGGGACAGGGTCTTTATAGCAATCAGCCCCAGCATTTT,CATSRDLKGQGLYSNQPQHF
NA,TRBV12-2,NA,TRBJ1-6,TGTGCAAGTCGCTTAGGAAGGGGGACAGGCGGTTCGTCACCCCTCCACTTT,CASRLGRGTGGSSPLHF
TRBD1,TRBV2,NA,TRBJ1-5,TGTGCCAGCAGTGAAGAGGAGACAGGGGGACAGCCCCAGCATTTT,CASSEEETGGQPQHF
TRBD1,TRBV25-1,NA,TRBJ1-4,TGTGCCAGCAGTCCCGGGACAGGAGTTGAAAAACTGTTTTTT,CASSPGTGVEKLFF
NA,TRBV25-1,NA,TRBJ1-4,TGTGCCAGCAGTGAATCCGCAACTAATGAAAAACTGTTTTTT,CASSESATNEKLFF
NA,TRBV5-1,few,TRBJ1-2,TGCGCCAGCAGGTCAGGGTATGGCTACACCTTC,CASRSGYGYTF
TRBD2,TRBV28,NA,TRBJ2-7,TGTGCCAGCAGTTTCGGGGGGGCTAACTCCTACGAGCAGTACTTC,CASSFGGANSYEQYF
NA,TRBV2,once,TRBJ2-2,TGTGCCAGCAGTGAAATCCCGACCGGGGAGCTGTTTTTT,CASSEIPTGELFF
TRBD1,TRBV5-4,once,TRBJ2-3,TGTGCCAGCAGCCCCCCAAGGACAGGGGCCACGACAGATACGCAGTATTTT,CASSPPRTGATTDTQYF
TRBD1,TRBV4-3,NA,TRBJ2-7,TGCGCCAGCAGCCATACGACAGGGACCCCATACGAGCAGTACTTC,CASSHTTGTPYEQYF
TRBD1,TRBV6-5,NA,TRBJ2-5,TGTGCCAGCAGTTACAACAGGGGGGAGACCCAGTACTTC,CASSYNRGETQYF
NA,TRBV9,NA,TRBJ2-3,TGTGCCAGCAGCGTAGCTACACGCGGGTTTAGCACAGATACGCAGTATTTT,CASSVATRGFSTDTQYF
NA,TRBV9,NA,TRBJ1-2,TGTGCCAGCAGCTCCCAGGGCCTCTCCTTTTCGGGCTACACCTTC,CASSSQGLSFSGYTF
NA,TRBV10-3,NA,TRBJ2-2,TGTGCCATCAGGGCGAATAGACTTGGGAACACCGGGGAGCTGTTTTTT,CAIRANRLGNTGELFF
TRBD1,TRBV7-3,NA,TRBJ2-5,TGTGCCAGCAGCTCCGGGACAGAAGAGACCCAGTACTTC,CASSSGTEETQYF
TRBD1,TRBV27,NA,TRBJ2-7,TGTGCCAGCAGTTCTAGGCCTTGGACAGGGTCCGACGAGCAGTACTTC,CASSSRPWTGSDEQYF
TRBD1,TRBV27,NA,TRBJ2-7,TGTGCCAGCAGTTCCCTAGGGACAGGGGGATTCGAGCAGTACTTC,CASSSLGTGGFEQYF
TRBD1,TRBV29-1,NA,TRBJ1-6,TGCAGCGTTGGGGGACAGGGAAATTCACCCCTCCACTTT,CSVGGQGNSPLHF
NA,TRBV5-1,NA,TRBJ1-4,TGCGCCAGCAGCAAACAGTCTCCAAATGAAAAACTGTTTTTT,CASSKQSPNEKLFF
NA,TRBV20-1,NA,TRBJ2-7,TGCAGTGCCGGGGAACCCTACGAGCAGTACTTC,CSAGEPYEQYF
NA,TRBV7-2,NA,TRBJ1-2,TGTGCCAGCAGCCGGGAGCCTAACTATGGCTACACCTTC,CASSREPNYGYTF
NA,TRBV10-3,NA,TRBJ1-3,TGTGCCATCAGTGAGTCGCGGGGCTCTGGAAACACCATATATTTT,CAISESRGSGNTIYF
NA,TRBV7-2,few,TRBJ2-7,TGTGCCAGCAGCTTCCGGACTACCTCCTACGAGCAGTACTTC,CASSFRTTSYEQYF
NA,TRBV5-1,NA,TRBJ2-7,TGCGCCAGCAGCTTGGCAGGACAGTCCTACGAGCAGTACTTC,CASSLAGQSYEQYF
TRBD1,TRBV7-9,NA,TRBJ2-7,TGTGCCAGCAGTTTTTACGACAGGGCTCCTTACGAGCAGTACTTC,CASSFYDRAPYEQYF
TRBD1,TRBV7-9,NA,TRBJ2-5,TGTGCCAGCAGCTTTCAGGGGGCGCGCAAAGAGACCCAGTACTTC,CASSFQGARKETQYF
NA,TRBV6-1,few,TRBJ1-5,TGTGCCAGCAGTGGGTGGCAGGAGGAGGGTCAGCCCCAGCATTTT,CASSGWQEEGQPQHF
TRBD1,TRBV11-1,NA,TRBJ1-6,TGTGCCAGCAGCCCCGTAGGGGGCCATGGCTCACCCCTCCACTTT,CASSPVGGHGSPLHF
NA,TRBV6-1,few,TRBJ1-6,TGTGCCAGCAGTGGTGACAAGATCCACTTT,CASSGDKIHF
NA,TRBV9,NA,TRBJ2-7,TGTGCCAGCAGCGCGCAGGGGTCCTATTCCTACGAGCAGTACTTC,CASSAQGSYSYEQYF
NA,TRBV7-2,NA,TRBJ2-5,TGTGCCAGCAGCTTTAAATCCCTGACTCCGACCCAGTACTTC,CASSFKSLTPTQYF
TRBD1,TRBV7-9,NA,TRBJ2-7,TGTGCCAGCAGCTTTCAGGGGGTCTACGAGCAGTACTTC,CASSFQGVYEQYF
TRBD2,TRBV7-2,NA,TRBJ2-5,TGTGCCAGCAGCTCACTAGCGGGGAACCAAGAGACCCAGTACTTC,CASSSLAGNQETQYF
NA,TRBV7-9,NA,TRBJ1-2,TGTGCCAGCACCCTTCGGGACTATGGCTACACCTTC,CASTLRDYGYTF
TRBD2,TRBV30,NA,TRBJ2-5,TGTGCCTGGAGTGGACTAGCGGGGGGGCAGGGCCAAGAGACCCAGTACTTC,CAWSGLAGGQGQETQYF